The clone carrying this T cell receptor (beta chain) has just a few counts. Its antigen remains unidentified. Trimming took 1 base from V and 4 from J; bases not matched to a gene: 5. Germline V gives CDR1 LGHNA, CDR2 YNFKEQ. The CDR3 is 15 residues long. The sample originates from a study of identical twins. Study conclusions and caveats: Out-of-frame alpha sequences common to twins exhibited a surplus of low generation probability.

TCRdb re-called the 5' RACE reads with MiXCR, one entry per CDR3 protein. The table shows some 440,000 distinct CDR3 sequences, with less than 25% occurring only once. This sample also appeared in a second study, on T cells expressing NK-cell markers. That work contributes: The TCR beta repertoires were obtained from sorted CD3+CD56+NKG2C+, CD3+CD56+NKG2C- and CD3+CD56-NKG2C+ T cells.

Sequencing used CD4+ T cells sorted from blood. The chain links TRBV4-2 to TRBJ2-7; 9 bases are a match to TRBD2. This clonotype originated in a young woman in good health. CDR3: CASSQVTSGVYEQYF. CDR3 DNA sequence: TGTGCCAGCAGCCAAGTGACTAGCGGAGTTTACGAGCAGTACTTC.